Following are 10 T cell receptor beta chains from one sample sequenced in a study of regulatory T cells in long-lasting Graves disease. The time point here: newly diagnosed GD, antithyroid drugs for less than 3 months. Making the TCR library involved RNA that had been extracted from PBMCs. According to the study, TCR beta libraries were built with iRepertoire HTBI primers and CDR3-region Arm-PCR. TCRdb redid the calling of the multiplex PCR reads with MiXCR, one entry per CDR3 protein. Of roughly 510,000 distinct CDR3 sequences listed, 15% to 20% are singletons. These data were also filed under a second study, of T cells in Graves' hyperthyroidism and ophthalmopathy.

The source material was peripheral blood mononuclear cells (PBMCs), sampled at new diagnosis, from a patient treated with antithyroid drugs. The receptors here all came from a man younger than 30 with Graves disease.

This clonotype was counted ten times or more. This rearrangement joins TRBV6-1 to TRBJ1-2; D gene uncertain. This CDR3 spans 10 amino acids. V dropped 6 bases and J dropped 8 bases, with 7 bases sitting between them. Germline assignment: CDR1 MNHNS and CDR2 SASEGT. CDR3: CASSQSGYTF. The CDR3 nucleotides read TGTGCCAGCAGCCAGTCAGGCTACACCTTC.

In its sample, this clonotype was seen many times. The chain uses TRBV28 and TRBJ2-3; D ambiguous. CDR1 MDHEN and CDR2 SYDVKM come from the germline V gene. The CDR3 is 12 amino acids. V gave up 5 bases and J gave up 5 bases, with 8 bases separating them. The CDR3 DNA reads as TGTGCCAGCAGTACAAATTTAGATACGCAGTATTTT. Translating gives CASSTNLDTQYF.

The chain combines TRBV5-1 with TRBJ2-7; TRBD2 matches 13 bases. The germline gives CDR1 SGHRS, CDR2 YFSETQ. CDR3 size: 18 residues. V trimming: 0 bases; J trimming: 0 bases; junction bases outside the gene matches: 6. CDR3 loop: CASSLDGLAGASSYEQYF. For the CDR3, the DNA is TGCGCCAGCAGCTTGGATGGACTAGCGGGAGCGAGCTCCTACGAGCAGTACTTC.

This clonotype was counted ten times or more. The chain has TRBV7-9 and TRBJ2-3; 10 bases line up with TRBD2. The CDR3 contains 15 residues. Germline V lookup: CDR1 SEHNR, CDR2 FQNEAQ (reference sequence). The J segment lost 0 bases and the V segment lost 8 bases, leaving 5 bases of the junction unmatched. DNA of the CDR3: TGTGCCAGCGGGGCGACTAGCGGGAGCACAGATACGCAGTATTTT. Translating gives CASGATSGSTDTQYF.

This chain connects TRBV11-2 to TRBJ1-1; no definite D call. The germline V gene has CDR1 SGHAT and CDR2 FQNNGV. This CDR3 spans 13 amino acids. V lost 5 bases to trimming and J lost 1 base, with 8 bases between them. CDR3 protein: CASSLKRNTEAFF. CDR3 coding DNA: TGTGCCAGCAGCCTAAAACGGAACACTGAAGCTTTCTTT. The full variable domain, in which reference TRBV11-2 and TRBJ1-1 provide the parts outside the CDR3, is EAGVAQSPRYKIIEKRQSVAFWCNPISGHATLYWYQQILGQGPKLLIQFQNNGVVDDSQLPKDRFSAERLKGVDSTLKIQPAKLEDSAVYLCASSLKRNTEAFFGQGTRLTVV.

As to this clonotype: Since no conserved phenylalanine or tryptophan closes the CDR3, a read error is the likely cause. The gene calls are TRBV12-3 or TRBV12-4 and TRBJ2-1; possibly TRBD2 for D (5 bases). The CDR3 is 14 residues long. Trimming shortened V by 3 bases and J by 0 bases, and 6 bases separated the two germline ends. The CDR3 protein is CASSFRGSYNEQFS. CDR3 sequence (DNA): TGTGCCAGCAGTTTCCGGGGCTCCTACAATGAGCAGTTCTCC.

This clonotype was observed a few times. With a much larger clone just one base away, this may be a read error. The CDR3, as DNA: TGTGCCTGCTCACCATCCGGAGGGGAGCAGTTCTTC. This translates into CACSPSGGEQFF. J is TRBJ2-1 and V is TRBV18, with D possibly TRBD2 on 6 matching bases. This CDR3 contains 12 residues. From germline, CDR1 is KGHSH and CDR2 LQKENI. The full variable domain, its missing parts supplied by reference TRBV18 and TRBJ2-1, is NAGVMQNPRHLVRRRGQEARLRCSPMKGHSHVYWYRQLPEEGLKFMVYLQKENIIDESGMPKERFSAEFPKEGPSILRIQQVVRGDSAAYFCACSPSGGEQFFGPGTRLTVL.

V gene TRBV7-9 combines with J gene TRBJ2-1; TRBD2 might be the D (6 bases). With 6 bases removed from V and 0 bases from J, the gap between germline ends came to 12 bases. CDR3 length: 15 residues. Germline-derived CDR1 and CDR2 are SEHNR and FQNEAQ (reference sequence). In DNA form, the CDR3 reads TGTGCCAGCAGAGCGGACGGGAGCTCCTACAATGAGCAGTTCTTC. Translation gives CASRADGSSYNEQFF.

In this sample, this clonotype turned up many times. The rearrangement uses TRBV3-1 and TRBJ2-5; tentatively, D is TRBD2 (6 bases). The CDR3 extends over 16 amino acids. Germline lookup yields CDR1 LGHDT and CDR2 YNNKEL (reference sequence). V gave up 4 bases and J gave up 3 bases, with 18 bases separating them. The CDR3 protein is CASSPKPGLLEETQYF. As DNA, the CDR3 is TGTGCCAGCAGCCCCAAACCGGGACTTTTGGAAGAGACCCAGTACTTC.

For this clonotype: This may arise from a read error, as a much more abundant clone is one base away. The rearrangement uses TRBV4-1 and TRBJ2-7; D is unresolved. The CDR3 runs to 15 residues. Germline V gives CDR1 MGHRA, CDR2 YSYEKL. Trimming took off 0 bases at V and 3 bases at J, with 12 bases between the two ends. CDR3 nucleotide sequence: TGCGCCAGCAGCCAAGAAGCCGGCTACTGCTACGAGCAGTACTTC. It yields the protein CASSQEAGYCYEQYF.